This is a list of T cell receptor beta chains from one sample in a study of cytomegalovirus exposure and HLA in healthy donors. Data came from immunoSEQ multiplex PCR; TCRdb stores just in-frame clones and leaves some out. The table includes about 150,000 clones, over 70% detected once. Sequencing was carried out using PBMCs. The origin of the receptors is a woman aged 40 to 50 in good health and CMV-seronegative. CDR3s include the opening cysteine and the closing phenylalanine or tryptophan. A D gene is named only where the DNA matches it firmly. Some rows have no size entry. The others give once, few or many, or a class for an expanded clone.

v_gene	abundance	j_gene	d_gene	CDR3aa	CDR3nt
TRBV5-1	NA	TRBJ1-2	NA	CASSLLPTVAENYGYTF	TGCGCCAGCAGCTTGCTCCCCACAGTGGCAGAAAACTATGGCTACACCTTC
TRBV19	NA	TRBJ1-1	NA	CASRRARGGPEAFF	TGTGCCAGTCGCCGGGCAAGGGGCGGACCTGAAGCTTTCTTT
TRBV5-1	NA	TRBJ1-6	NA	CASSLARRVASRSPLHF	TGCGCCAGCAGCTTGGCCAGGAGGGTTGCCAGCAGATCACCCCTCCACTTT
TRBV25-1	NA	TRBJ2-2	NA	CASSSDIENTGELFF	TGTGCCAGCTCCTCGGACATAGAGAACACCGGGGAGCTGTTTTTT
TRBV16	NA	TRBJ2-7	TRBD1	CASSQSGQGTEQYF	TGTGCCAGCAGCCAATCGGGACAGGGGACCGAGCAGTACTTC
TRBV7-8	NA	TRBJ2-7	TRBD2	CASSVGLAVGAQYF	TGTGCCAGCAGCGTGGGACTAGCTGTGGGGGCGCAGTACTTC
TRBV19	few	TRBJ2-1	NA	CASTEGVKGNEQFF	TGTGCCAGTACGGAAGGGGTAAAGGGCAATGAGCAGTTCTTC
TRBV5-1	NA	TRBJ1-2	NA	CASSIVGDYGYTF	TGCGCCAGCAGCATTGTAGGAGACTATGGCTACACCTTC
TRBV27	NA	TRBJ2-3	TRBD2	CASSQRGTSGGYTQYF	TGTGCCAGCAGTCAACGGGGGACTAGCGGGGGGTATACGCAGTATTTT
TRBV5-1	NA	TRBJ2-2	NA	CASSDGTNTGELFF	TGCGCCAGCAGTGACGGGACTAACACCGGGGAGCTGTTTTTT
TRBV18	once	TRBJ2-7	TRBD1	CASSRDRGEQYF	TGTGCCAGCTCCCGGGACAGGGGCGAGCAGTACTTC
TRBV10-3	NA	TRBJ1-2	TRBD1	CAISSGGNYGYTF	TGTGCCATCAGTTCAGGGGGGAACTATGGCTACACCTTC
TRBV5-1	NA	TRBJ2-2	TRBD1	CASKRQGNANTGELFF	TGCGCCAGCAAGCGACAGGGGAACGCGAACACCGGGGAGCTGTTTTTT
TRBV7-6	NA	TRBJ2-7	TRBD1	CASSLRQGESEQYF	TGTGCCAGCAGCTTAAGACAGGGGGAATCCGAGCAGTACTTC
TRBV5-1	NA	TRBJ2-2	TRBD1	CASSARTGNTGELFF	TGCGCCAGCAGCGCAAGGACAGGGAACACCGGGGAGCTGTTTTTT
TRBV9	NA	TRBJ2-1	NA	CASSANPVNEQFF	TGTGCCAGCAGCGCTAATCCTGTCAATGAGCAGTTCTTC
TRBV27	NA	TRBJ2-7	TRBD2	CASSLGPGAGANYEQYF	TGTGCCAGCAGTTTAGGACCGGGCGCGGGAGCGAACTACGAGCAGTACTTC
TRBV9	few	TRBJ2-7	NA	CASSVDRSTPPYEQYF	TGTGCCAGCAGCGTAGACCGCTCCACACCCCCATACGAGCAGTACTTC
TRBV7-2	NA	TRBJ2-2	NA	CASRGPSTPGELFF	TGTGCCAGCAGGGGGCCCTCCACCCCCGGGGAGCTGTTTTTT
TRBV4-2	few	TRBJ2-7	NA	CASSPEIPSYEQYF	TGTGCCAGCAGCCCGGAGATTCCCTCCTACGAGCAGTACTTC
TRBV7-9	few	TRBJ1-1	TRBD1	CASSLQGTANTEAFF	TGTGCCAGCAGCTTGCAAGGGACAGCGAACACTGAAGCTTTCTTT
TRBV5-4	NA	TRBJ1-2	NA	CASSLLPLGAGKNYGYTF	TGTGCCAGCAGCCTGCTACCATTAGGGGCGGGGAAGAACTATGGCTACACCTTC
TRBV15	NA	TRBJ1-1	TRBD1	CATSYRQGRNTEAFF	TGTGCCACCAGCTACCGACAGGGCCGGAACACTGAAGCTTTCTTT
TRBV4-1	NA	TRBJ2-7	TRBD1	CASSHLSGTGSYEQYF	TGCGCCAGCAGCCATCTCTCCGGGACAGGGAGCTACGAGCAGTACTTC
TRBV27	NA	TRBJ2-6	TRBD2	CASRVAGALSGANVLTF	TGTGCCAGCAGGGTAGCGGGGGCCTTGTCTGGGGCCAACGTCCTGACTTTC
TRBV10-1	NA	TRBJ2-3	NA	CASSDASDPSTDTQYF	TGCGCCAGCAGTGACGCTAGCGATCCTAGCACAGATACGCAGTATTTT
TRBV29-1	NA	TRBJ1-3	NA	CSVEGQGNTIYF	TGCAGCGTGGAGGGGCAGGGAAACACCATATATTTT
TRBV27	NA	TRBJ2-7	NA	CASSSDRPSPYEQYF	TGTGCCAGCAGTTCCGACAGGCCCTCCCCCTACGAGCAGTACTTC
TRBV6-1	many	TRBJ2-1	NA	CASSVSDNEQFF	TGTGCCAGCAGTGTGTCAGACAATGAGCAGTTCTTC
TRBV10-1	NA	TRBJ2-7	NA	CASSEGGALRGQYF	TGCGCCAGCAGTGAAGGTGGGGCCCTACGTGGGCAGTACTTC
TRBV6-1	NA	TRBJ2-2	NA	CASSEQYTGELFF	TGTGCCAGCAGTGAACAGTACACCGGGGAGCTGTTTTTT
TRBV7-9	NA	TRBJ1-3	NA	CASSPGSGNTIYF	TGTGCCAGCAGCCCCGGTAGTGGAAACACCATATATTTT
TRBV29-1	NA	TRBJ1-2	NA	CSGGDRPSYGYTF	TGCAGCGGGGGGGACCGACCGTCCTATGGCTACACCTTC
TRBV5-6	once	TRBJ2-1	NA	CASRGVREEGNEQFF	TGTGCCAGCAGAGGTGTCAGGGAGGAGGGTAATGAGCAGTTCTTC
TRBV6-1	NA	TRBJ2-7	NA	CASSELQGSSYEQYF	TGTGCCAGCAGTGAACTCCAGGGGAGCTCCTACGAGCAGTACTTC
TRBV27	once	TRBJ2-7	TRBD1	CASSDRGGEQYF	TGTGCCAGCAGCGACAGGGGAGGCGAGCAGTACTTC
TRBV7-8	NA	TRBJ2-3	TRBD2	CASSRTVSGSLRDTQYF	TGTGCCAGCAGCCGAACGGTTAGCGGGAGTCTGAGGGATACGCAGTATTTT
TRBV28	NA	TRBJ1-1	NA	CASTAPGVPEAFF	TGTGCCAGCACTGCCCCAGGGGTCCCCGAAGCTTTCTTT
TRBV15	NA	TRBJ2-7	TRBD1	CATSSDRGEQYF	TGTGCCACCAGCAGCGACAGGGGCGAGCAGTACTTC
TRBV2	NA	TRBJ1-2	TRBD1	CASSVQGAYGYGYTF	TGTGCCAGCAGTGTACAGGGGGCGTATGGGTATGGCTACACCTTC
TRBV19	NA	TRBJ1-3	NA	CASGQISGNTIYF	TGTGCCAGTGGACAGATTTCTGGAAACACCATATATTTT
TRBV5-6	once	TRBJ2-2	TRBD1	CASKLWGRQGLTGELFF	TGTGCCAGCAAGCTGTGGGGGCGACAGGGGTTGACCGGGGAGCTGTTTTTT
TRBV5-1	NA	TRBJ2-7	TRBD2	CASSNTTSGYEQYF	TGCGCCAGCAGCAATACGACTAGCGGGTACGAGCAGTACTTC
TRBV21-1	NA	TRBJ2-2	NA	CASSTDYPGELFF	TGTGCCAGCAGCACGGACTATCCCGGGGAGCTGTTTTTT
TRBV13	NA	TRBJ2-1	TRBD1	CASSLEGQGRNEQFF	TGTGCCAGCAGCTTAGAGGGACAGGGTCGCAATGAGCAGTTCTTC
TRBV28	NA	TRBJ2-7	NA	CASSSNYEQYF	TGTGCCAGCAGTTCCAATTACGAGCAGTACTTC
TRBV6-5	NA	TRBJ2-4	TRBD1	CASSETGSYIQYF	TGTGCCAGCAGTGAGACAGGGTCTTACATTCAGTACTTC
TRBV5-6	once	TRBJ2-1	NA	CASSFISDEQFF	TGTGCCAGCAGCTTTATCAGCGATGAGCAGTTCTTC